These 27 T cell receptor beta chains share one sample of origin, sequenced in a study of identical twins. From the 5' RACE reads, TCRdb called clonotypes with MiXCR, one entry per CDR3 protein. The table shows hundreds of thousands of distinct CDR3 sequences, with more than 8% occurring only once. These data were also reused for a study on yellow fever vaccine responses in identical twins.

Sequencing was carried out using CD8+ T cells sorted from blood. These TCRs come from a woman under 30 in good health.

The rearrangement uses TRBV19 and TRBJ2-1; 7 positions match TRBD2. V was clipped by 6 bases and J by 5 bases; unmatched bases: 7. This CDR3 has 14 residues. The germline V gene has CDR1 LNHDA and CDR2 SQIVND (reference sequence). DNA of the CDR3: TGTGCCAGTAGAGCGGGATACCGCGACAATGAGCAGTTCTTC. Translated: CASRAGYRDNEQFF.

This clonotype was recorded many times. V and J are TRBV29-1 and TRBJ2-2; no definite D call. The germline V gene has CDR1 SQVTM and CDR2 ANQGSEA. Deletions cut 0 bases from V and 4 bases from J, with 9 bases between. This CDR3 is 14 amino acids long. This CDR3 reads CSVEDRFSTGELFF. The CDR3 nucleotides are TGCAGCGTTGAAGATCGATTCTCCACCGGGGAGCTGTTTTTT.

This clonotype was seen more than once but under ten times. The chain couples TRBV4-3 to TRBJ2-1; possibly TRBD1 for D (6 bases). This CDR3 comprises 17 residues. V was clipped by 2 bases and J by 0 bases, with 14 bases between them. Germline-derived CDR1 and CDR2 are LGHNA and YSLEER. The CDR3 sequence: CASSQSWGQSSYNEQFF. The CDR3 DNA reads TGCGCCAGCAGCCAAAGTTGGGGGCAAAGCTCCTACAATGAGCAGTTCTTC.

This clonotype has just a few counts. The chain combines TRBV19 with TRBJ2-1; 7 bases are a match to TRBD2. CDR3 length: 13 amino acids. The V segment lost 3 bases and the J segment 6 bases; nucleotides outside the gene matches: 2. The V gene's germline CDR1 is LNHDA and CDR2 SQIVND (reference sequence). This CDR3 reads CASSMGGSNEQFF. The CDR3 region has the DNA TGTGCCAGTAGTATGGGAGGGAGCAATGAGCAGTTCTTC.

This clonotype has more than one count but fewer than ten. The rearrangement uses TRBV2 and TRBJ2-3; TRBD1 aligns across 9 bases. Germline V lookup: CDR1 SNHLY, CDR2 FYNNEI. Unmatched junction bases numbered 6, after V lost 0 bases and J lost 5 bases. There are 16 residues in the CDR3. The CDR3 nucleotides read TGTGCCAGCAGTGAAGCGAGGGACAGGGATAGAGATACGCAGTATTTT. It yields the protein CASSEARDRDRDTQYF.

This clonotype has a handful of counts. This chain uses TRBV6-2 or TRBV6-3 with TRBJ2-7; possibly TRBD2 for D (6 bases). Germline V CDR1 and CDR2: MNHEY, SVGEGT. This CDR3 is 15 amino acids long. With 2 bases removed from V and 2 bases from J, the gap between germline ends came to 13 bases. The CDR3 bases are TGTGCCAGCAGTTACGCGGGGTCACGTACCTACGAGCAGTACTTC. Protein sequence: CASSYAGSRTYEQYF.

The chain carries TRBV5-1 and TRBJ2-1; the D call may be TRBD1 or TRBD2 (5 bases each). This CDR3 spans 16 amino acids. Trimming stripped 0 bases from V and 7 bases from J, with 17 bases between. From germline, CDR1 is SGHRS and CDR2 YFSETQ. The CDR3 DNA follows: TGCGCCAGCAGCTTGGGGGGCCCAGCCGGCGGGAATGAGCAGTTCTTC. As protein: CASSLGGPAGGNEQFF. Filled out from reference TRBV5-1 and TRBJ2-1, the complete variable domain reads KAGVTQTPRYLIKTRGQQVTLSCSPISGHRSVSWYQQTPGQGLQFLFEYFSETQRNKGNFPGRFSGRQFSNSRSEMNVSTLELGDSALYLCASSLGGPAGGNEQFFGPGTRLTVL.

This clonotype was seen many times. The chain couples TRBV20-1 to TRBJ2-5, with TRBD2 matching over 7 bases. Germline V CDR1 and CDR2: DFQATT, SNEGSKA (reference sequence). After removal of 3 bases from V and 3 bases from J, the junction contained 4 bases not matched to a gene. The CDR3 runs to 13 residues. The CDR3 sequence: CSASLAGEETQYF. CDR3 sequence (DNA): TGCAGTGCTAGTTTAGCGGGTGAAGAGACCCAGTACTTC.

This clonotype was counted a few times. The CDR3 is CASSQDFTGASGEAKNIQYF. The CDR3, as DNA: TGTGCCAGCAGCCAAGATTTTACCGGGGCCTCGGGAGAGGCCAAAAACATTCAGTACTTC. The V call is TRBV14, the J call TRBJ2-4; D is perhaps TRBD2 (6 bases). Germline V lookup: CDR1 SGHDN, CDR2 FVKESK. This CDR3 comprises 20 residues. Trimming stripped 0 bases from V and 1 base from J, with 22 bases between.

This clonotype was seen repeatedly, ten times or more. The chain has TRBV20-1 and TRBJ2-7; D is ambiguous. The CDR3 is 17 amino acids. V was shortened by 0 bases and J by 4 bases, with 22 bases between the two germline ends. CDR1 is DFQATT and CDR2 is SNEGSKA in the germline V gene (reference sequence). The CDR3 sequence is CSARDRYPPDPWYEQYF. The DNA for the CDR3 is TGCAGTGCTAGAGATCGTTACCCACCGGACCCGTGGTACGAGCAGTACTTC.

This clonotype was recorded at least ten times. The gene calls are TRBV4-1 and TRBJ2-7; D may be TRBD1 or TRBD2 (5 bases each). V was clipped by 0 bases and J by 0 bases, with 9 bases between them. CDR3 length equals 15 residues. Germline lookup yields CDR1 MGHRA and CDR2 YSYEKL. The CDR3 bases are TGCGCCAGCAGCCAAGACCCGGGGACCTCCTACGAGCAGTACTTC. Its translation: CASSQDPGTSYEQYF.

CDR3 protein: CASSLDLSVLSNRVWAKNIQYF. Here the CDR3 DNA reads TGTGCCAGCAGCTTAGATCTTTCCGTGTTGAGCAACAGGGTGTGGGCCAAAAACATTCAGTACTTC. J is TRBJ2-4 and V is TRBV11-2, with D possibly matching TRBD1 (6 bases). The CDR3 loop spans 22 amino acids. Germline CDR1 and CDR2: SGHAT and FQNNGV. Trimming removed 0 bases from V and 1 base from J, with 28 bases in between.

This clonotype was recorded a few times. The chain combines TRBV20-1 with TRBJ2-7, with 8 bases that match TRBD2. This CDR3 is built from 15 residues. The J segment lost 2 bases and the V segment lost 5 bases, leaving 11 bases of the junction unmatched. CDR1 and CDR2 from the germline V gene are DFQATT and SNEGSKA (reference sequence). For the CDR3, the DNA is TGCAGTGCTCGCAGTTTGGTAGCGGGAACCTACGAGCAGTACTTC. It codes for CSARSLVAGTYEQYF.

V usage is TRBV20-1 and J usage is TRBJ2-7; D ambiguous. Per the germline V gene, CDR1 is DFQATT and CDR2 is SNEGSKA (reference sequence). The CDR3 has 16 residues. V shed 0 bases and J shed 2 bases, with 17 bases lying between them. The CDR3: CSARDVTAVRPYEQYF. The DNA for the CDR3 is TGCAGTGCTAGAGATGTTACGGCAGTTCGACCCTACGAGCAGTACTTC.

In this sample, this clonotype turned up many times. The rearrangement joins TRBV7-9 to TRBJ2-3; no reliable D call. Trimming stripped 5 bases from V and 5 bases from J, with 11 bases between. CDR3 length: 13 residues. In germline, CDR1 is SEHNR, CDR2 FQNEAQ (reference sequence). This CDR3 reads CASSPTTLDTQYF. DNA for the CDR3: TGTGCCAGCAGCCCGACGACACTAGATACGCAGTATTTT. Variable domain in full (rest from reference TRBV7-9 and TRBJ2-3): DTGVSQNPRHKITKRGQNVTFRCDPISEHNRLYWYRQTLGQGPEFLTYFQNEAQLEKSRLLSDRFSAERPKGSFSTLEIQRTEQGDSAMYLCASSPTTLDTQYFGPGTRLTVL.

In its sample, this clonotype was seen many times. The chain employs TRBV7-9 and TRBJ2-3; D may be TRBD2 (6 bases). V lost 7 bases and J 0 bases, leaving 20 bases between the germline ends. CDR1 is SEHNR, CDR2 FQNEAQ, per germline (reference sequence). The CDR3 spans 17 residues. The CDR3 nucleotides read TGTGCCAGCATAAGGCTAGGCCGGCGGGGAAGCACAGATACGCAGTATTTT. This encodes CASIRLGRRGSTDTQYF.

This clonotype was picked up many times. The chain links TRBV12-3 or TRBV12-4 to TRBJ2-1; tentatively, D is TRBD2 (6 bases). The CDR3 consists of 13 residues. V was clipped by 5 bases and J by 7 bases, with 12 bases between them. CDR3 region: CASSPPAGNEQFF. The CDR3 coding sequence is TGTGCCAGCAGTCCCCCCGCGGGGAATGAGCAGTTCTTC.

This clonotype was picked up a small number of times. The chain links TRBV6-2 or TRBV6-3 to TRBJ2-1; 8 bases map to TRBD1. CDR1 and CDR2 (germline): MNHEY, SVGEGT. This CDR3 spans 12 amino acids. Germline trimming cut 5 bases from V and 6 bases from J; bases unmatched to any gene: 0. The CDR3 DNA is TGTGCCAGCAGTCAGGGGGCCAATGAGCAGTTCTTC. It is translated as CASSQGANEQFF.

This clonotype appeared many times. In nucleotides, the CDR3 is TGCAGCGTTGGGGTTGGCGGGAGGAGTGATACGCAGTATTTT. This encodes CSVGVGGRSDTQYF. The gene calls are TRBV29-1 and TRBJ2-3; 8 positions agree with TRBD2. Per germline, CDR1 SQVTM and CDR2 ANQGSEA. J lost 6 bases, V lost 4 bases, and 9 bases had no gene match. CDR3 length equals 14 residues.

The rearrangement links TRBV6-4 to TRBJ2-1, with D possibly TRBD1 on 5 matching bases. Germline V CDR1 and CDR2: MRHNA, SNTAGT. This CDR3 region has 13 residues. V lost 0 bases to trimming and J lost 5 bases, with 5 bases between them. The CDR3 protein is CASSDSDNNEQFF. The CDR3 DNA reads TGTGCCAGCAGTGACTCGGACAACAATGAGCAGTTCTTC.

This clonotype appeared a few times. V usage is TRBV11-2 and J usage is TRBJ1-4; TRBD1 aligns across 7 bases. The CDR3 consists of 15 residues. V trimming: 5 bases; J trimming: 4 bases; junction bases outside the gene matches: 7. Germline V CDR1 and CDR2: SGHAT, FQNNGV. The CDR3 nucleotides read TGTGCCAGCAGCCCATGGACAGGACTTAATGAAAAACTGTTTTTT. This codes for CASSPWTGLNEKLFF.

The sample holds a few counts of this clonotype. J is TRBJ2-1 and V is TRBV6-2 or TRBV6-3; TRBD2 might be the D (5 bases). This CDR3 has 21 amino acids. Germline assignment: CDR1 MNHEY and CDR2 SVGEGT. Trimming shortened V by 6 bases and J by 0 bases, and 30 bases separated the two germline ends. CDR3 in DNA: TGTGCCAGCAGAAGGCCGAGAATTGCCGTAGCGACCCGCAACTCCTACAATGAGCAGTTCTTC. It codes for CASRRPRIAVATRNSYNEQFF.

The chain is built from TRBV4-2 and TRBJ2-1; D is possibly TRBD2 (5 bases). In germline, CDR1 is LGHNA, CDR2 YNFKEQ. The CDR3 covers 13 residues. V was cut by 0 bases and J by 13 bases, with 13 bases left in between. The CDR3: CASSQDHGIGQFF. The CDR3 DNA sequence: TGTGCCAGCAGCCAAGATCACGGGATTGGACAGTTCTTC.

The chain recombines TRBV7-9 with TRBJ2-3; D gene unclear. Trimming stripped 5 bases from V and 13 bases from J, with 19 bases between. Looked up from germline, CDR1 is SEHNR and CDR2 is FQNEAQ (reference sequence). CDR3 length: 13 amino acids. The CDR3 DNA reads as TGTGCCAGCAGCGCCAGCCCGGACCCTCTCGAGTATTTT. The encoded protein is CASSASPDPLEYF.

In its sample, this clonotype was seen many times. This chain uses TRBV20-1 with TRBJ1-1, with D unresolved. This CDR3 is 11 amino acids long. Trimming removed 8 bases at V and 7 bases at J, with 14 bases between. CDR1 is DFQATT, CDR2 SNEGSKA, per germline (reference sequence). CDR3 in DNA: TGCAGTCCGACAAATGGATTTGAAGCTTTCTTT. Its protein is CSPTNGFEAFF.

The genes are TRBV20-1 and TRBJ2-7; a weak D match, TRBD2 (6 bases). The CDR3 totals 15 residues. Trimming shortened V by 0 bases and J by 1 base, and 13 bases separated the two germline ends. Germline V CDR1 and CDR2: DFQATT, SNEGSKA (reference sequence). The CDR3 DNA reads TGCAGTGCTAGAGATCGAACGGGAGCTTCCTACGAGCAGTACTTC. Protein sequence: CSARDRTGASYEQYF.

This clonotype has a handful of counts. The V and J genes are TRBV4-3 and TRBJ2-2; D is unresolved. V lost 3 bases and J 1 base, leaving 6 bases between the germline ends. The CDR3 covers 14 residues. Germline V gene sequence: CDR1 LGHNA, CDR2 YSLEER. CDR3 region: CASSQTRNTGELFF. The CDR3 nucleotides are TGCGCCAGCAGCCAGACCCGGAACACCGGGGAGCTGTTTTTT.